Shown below are 17 T cell receptor beta chains from a single sample sequenced in a study of memory CD4+ T cells and cytomegalovirus serostatus. Single viable CD3+CD4+CD8-CD45RO+ cells were sorted as the memory CD4+ T cells. Sequencing used immunoSEQ multiplex PCR; TCRdb keeps in-frame clones, though not all of them. This sample has around 63,000 clones, with about 78% found just once. The sequenced sample was memory CD4+ T cells from blood. The receptors originated from an adult in good health and CMV-seropositive.

This chain links TRBV7-3 with TRBJ2-1, with 10 bases identical to TRBD1. The junction had 2 bases not matched to a gene; V was cut back by 4 bases and J by 2 bases. Germline V gene sequence: CDR1 SGHTA, CDR2 FQGTGA. This CDR3 region has 15 residues. CDR3 nucleotides: TGTGCCAGCAGCTCAGGACAGGGGGCCTACAATGAGCAGTTCTTC. This encodes CASSSGQGAYNEQFF.

The V and J genes are TRBV11-2 and TRBJ1-6; TRBD1 might be the D (6 bases). The CDR3 contains 16 residues. The germline CDR1 and CDR2 sequences are SGHAT and FQNNGV. The germline V and J ends were trimmed by 5 bases and 6 bases, with 17 bases remaining between them. As DNA, the CDR3 is TGTGCCAGCAGCCCAGATAGGCAGGGGCGTAATTCACCCCTCCACTTT. Translation: CASSPDRQGRNSPLHF.

V and J are TRBV7-9 and TRBJ2-3; D possibly matches TRBD1 or TRBD2 (5 bases each). The CDR3 length is 15 residues. Germline CDR1 and CDR2: SEHNR and FQNEAQ (reference sequence). Trimming pared 2 bases from V and 2 bases from J, leaving 11 bases between. CDR3 region: CASSLTGDPTDTQYF. The CDR3 nucleotides read TGTGCCAGCAGCTTAACCGGGGACCCCACAGATACGCAGTATTTT.

This rearrangement joins TRBV13 to TRBJ2-1; the match to TRBD1 covers 9 bases. The germline gives CDR1 PRHDT, CDR2 FYEKMQ (reference sequence). V lost 5 bases to trimming and J lost 8 bases; unmatched junction nucleotides: 13. The CDR3 sequence is 16 residues long. The CDR3 reads CASSQPSGTGMDEQFF. The CDR3 DNA sequence: TGTGCCAGCAGCCAACCTTCCGGGACAGGGATGGATGAGCAGTTCTTC.

The J gene is TRBJ2-2, the V gene TRBV19; D is uncertain. V gave up 1 base and J gave up 7 bases, with 10 bases separating them. The CDR3 runs 14 residues. The germline gives CDR1 LNHDA, CDR2 SQIVND (reference sequence). CDR3 protein: CASSIASGHGELFF. The CDR3 bases are TGTGCCAGTAGTATAGCTTCCGGGCACGGGGAGCTGTTTTTT.

The rearrangement joins TRBV28 to TRBJ1-5, with 10 positions matching TRBD1. From germline, CDR1 is MDHEN and CDR2 SYDVKM. V was pared by 6 bases and J by 5 bases, with 10 bases of the junction left unmatched. This CDR3 is 16 amino acids long. CDR3 in amino acids: CASSLGTGAGDQPQHF. The DNA of the CDR3 is TGTGCCAGCAGCCTAGGGACAGGGGCAGGGGATCAGCCCCAGCATTTT.

This clone was counted between two and nine times. The J gene is TRBJ2-3, the V gene TRBV11-1; D remains ambiguous. CDR1 is SGHAT and CDR2 is FQDESV in the germline V gene (reference sequence). With 5 bases removed from V and 2 bases from J, the gap between germline ends came to 14 bases. CDR3 length: 15 residues. CDR3 protein: CASSPSLENTDTQYF. The CDR3 DNA reads as TGTGCCAGCAGCCCTAGTTTGGAGAACACAGATACGCAGTATTTT.

The genes are TRBV6-5 and TRBJ2-1; tentatively, D is TRBD2 (5 bases). V was shortened by 5 bases and J by 8 bases, with 19 bases between the two germline ends. Germline values: CDR1 MNHEY, CDR2 SVGAGI. The CDR3 covers 15 residues. The CDR3 coding sequence is TGTGCCAGCAGTCCCGCGGGCTCTCGGGGATATGAGCAGTTCTTC. Translating gives CASSPAGSRGYEQFF.

The chain is built from TRBV5-1 and TRBJ1-4; the D gene is possibly TRBD1 (6 bases). The CDR3 loop spans 13 amino acids. Germline-derived CDR1 and CDR2 are SGHRS and YFSETQ. V lost 3 bases and J 8 bases, leaving 11 bases between the germline ends. For the CDR3, the DNA is TGCGCCAGCAGCTCGATAGGGGGAGAAAAACTGTTTTTT. It yields the protein CASSSIGGEKLFF. The complete variable domain, with remaining parts taken from reference TRBV5-1 and TRBJ1-4, reads KAGVTQTPRYLIKTRGQQVTLSCSPISGHRSVSWYQQTPGQGLQFLFEYFSETQRNKGNFPGRFSGRQFSNSRSEMNVSTLELGDSALYLCASSSIGGEKLFFGSGTQLSVL.

The chain combines TRBV7-6 with TRBJ2-7, with D uncertain. With 5 bases removed from V and 6 bases from J, the gap between germline ends came to 11 bases. Per the germline V gene, CDR1 is SGHVS and CDR2 is FNYEAQ. The CDR3 totals 12 residues. This chain's CDR3 is CASSLDLGEQYF. CDR3 coding DNA: TGTGCCAGCAGCCTGGACCTGGGCGAGCAGTACTTC.

The chain couples TRBV7-3 to TRBJ2-7; D remains unclear. V shed 1 base and J shed 5 bases, with 6 bases lying between them. The CDR3 extends over 12 amino acids. Germline V gene lookup returns CDR1 SGHTA and CDR2 FQGTGA. The CDR3 DNA reads TGTGCCAGCAGCTTAAACGGGCACGAGCAGTACTTC. As protein: CASSLNGHEQYF.

The chain links TRBV4-1 to TRBJ2-7; D is ambiguous. The CDR3 consists of 12 residues. Germline assignment: CDR1 MGHRA and CDR2 YSYEKL. Deletions cut 4 bases from V and 12 bases from J, with 16 bases between. The CDR3 DNA follows: TGCGCCAGCAGCCGTCCTGGGCCCGATCGGTACTTC. Protein sequence: CASSRPGPDRYF.

The V call is TRBV5-4, the J call TRBJ2-7; D is undetermined. V was shortened by 2 bases and J by 6 bases, with 6 bases between the two germline ends. Germline CDR1 is SGHNT and CDR2 is YYREEE (reference sequence). The CDR3 runs 11 residues. The CDR3 here is CASSFASEQYF. CDR3 nucleotide sequence: TGTGCCAGCAGCTTCGCCAGCGAGCAGTACTTC.

This chain uses TRBV18 with TRBJ2-5; D is undetermined. The CDR3 has 12 amino acids. V dropped 2 bases and J dropped 5 bases, with 6 bases sitting between them. The V gene's germline CDR1 is KGHSH and CDR2 LQKENI. The CDR3, as DNA: TGTGCCAGCTCACCAATTGGGGAGACCCAGTACTTC. This codes for CASSPIGETQYF.

The rearrangement links TRBV6-5 to TRBJ2-5, with 7 bases lining up with TRBD2. This CDR3 is built from 15 residues. Germline CDR1 is MNHEY and CDR2 is SVGAGI. Trimming removed 7 bases from V and 1 base from J; junction bases left unmatched: 9. The CDR3 region is CASTDKRGLQETQYF. The DNA for the CDR3 is TGTGCCAGCACAGATAAGCGGGGCCTCCAAGAGACCCAGTACTTC.

V is TRBV29-1 and J is TRBJ2-1, with 10 bases matching TRBD2. CDR1 is SQVTM and CDR2 is ANQGSEA in the germline V gene. CDR3 length: 14 amino acids. Losses at the gene ends were 7 bases for V and 4 bases for J; bases not matched to a gene: 7. The CDR3, as DNA: TGCAGCGCCAGGGGAGCGGGAGGGTACAATGAGCAGTTCTTC. This gives the protein CSARGAGGYNEQFF.

The chain is built from TRBV28 and TRBJ1-1; D is unresolved. The CDR3 length is 12 residues. The V end lost 2 bases, the J end lost 1 base, and 2 bases lay between the germline ends. Germline V gene data show CDR1 as MDHEN and CDR2 as SYDVKM. The CDR3 sequence is CASSLGNTEAFF. The CDR3 DNA is TGTGCCAGCAGTTTAGGGAACACTGAAGCTTTCTTT. Drawing the rest from reference TRBV28 and TRBJ1-1, the complete variable domain is DVKVTQSSRYLVKRTGEKVFLECVQDMDHENMFWYRQDPGLGLRLIYFSYDVKMKEKGDIPEGYSVSREKKERFSLILESASTNQTSMYLCASSLGNTEAFFGQGTRLTVV.